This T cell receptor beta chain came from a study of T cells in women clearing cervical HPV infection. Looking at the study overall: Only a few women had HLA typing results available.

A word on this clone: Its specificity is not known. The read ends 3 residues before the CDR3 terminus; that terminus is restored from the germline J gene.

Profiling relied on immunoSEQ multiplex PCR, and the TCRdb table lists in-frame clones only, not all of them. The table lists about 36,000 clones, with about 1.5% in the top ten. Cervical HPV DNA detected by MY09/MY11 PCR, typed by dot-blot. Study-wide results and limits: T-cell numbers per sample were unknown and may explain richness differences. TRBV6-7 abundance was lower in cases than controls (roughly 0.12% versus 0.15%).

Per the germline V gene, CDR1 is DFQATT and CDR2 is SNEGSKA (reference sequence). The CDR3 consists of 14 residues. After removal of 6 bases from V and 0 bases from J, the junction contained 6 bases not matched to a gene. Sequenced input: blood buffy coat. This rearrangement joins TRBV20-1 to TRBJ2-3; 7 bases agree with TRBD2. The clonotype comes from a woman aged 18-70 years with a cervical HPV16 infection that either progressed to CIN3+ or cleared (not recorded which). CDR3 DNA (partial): TGCAGTGCCCCCGGGGGGACTAGCACAGATACG. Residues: CSAPGGTSTDT. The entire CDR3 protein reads CSAPGGTSTDTQYF.